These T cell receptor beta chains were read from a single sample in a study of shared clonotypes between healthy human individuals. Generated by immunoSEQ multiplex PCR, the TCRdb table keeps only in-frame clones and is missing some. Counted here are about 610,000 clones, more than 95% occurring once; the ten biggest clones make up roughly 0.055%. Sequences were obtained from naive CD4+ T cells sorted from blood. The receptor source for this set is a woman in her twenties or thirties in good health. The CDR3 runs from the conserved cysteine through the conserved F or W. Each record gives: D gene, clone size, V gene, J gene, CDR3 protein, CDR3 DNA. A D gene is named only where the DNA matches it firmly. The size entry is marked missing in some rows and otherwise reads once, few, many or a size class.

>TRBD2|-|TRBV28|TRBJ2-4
CASSSGGEGKNIQYF
TGTGCCAGCTCCTCGGGGGGAGAGGGGAAAAACATTCAGTACTTC
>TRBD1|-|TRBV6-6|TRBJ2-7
CATARDSSYLLHEQYF
TGTGCCACTGCCAGGGACAGTTCCTACCTACTACACGAGCAGTACTTC
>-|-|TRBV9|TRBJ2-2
CASSPQGRLNTGELFF
TGTGCCAGCAGCCCACAGGGCAGACTTAACACCGGGGAGCTGTTTTTT
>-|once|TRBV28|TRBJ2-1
CASTKRFRVDEQFF
TGTGCCAGCACCAAACGGTTCAGGGTTGATGAGCAGTTCTTC
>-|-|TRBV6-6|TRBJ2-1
CASSYSNNNEQFF
TGTGCCAGCAGTTACTCCAACAACAATGAGCAGTTCTTC
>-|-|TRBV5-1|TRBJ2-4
CASSFRAPEGKNIQYF
TGCGCCAGCAGCTTTCGCGCCCCCGAGGGCAAAAACATTCAGTACTTC
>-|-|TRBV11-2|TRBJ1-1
CASSLAENRESAGTEAFF
TGTGCCAGCAGCTTAGCCGAGAACAGGGAATCCGCGGGGACTGAAGCTTTCTTT
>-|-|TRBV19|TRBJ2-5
CASSPYPGPYDQYF
TGTGCCAGTAGTCCTTATCCTGGGCCCTACGACCAGTACTTC
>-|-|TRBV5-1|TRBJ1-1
CASSLPYSTEAFF
TGCGCCAGCAGCTTGCCGTATAGCACTGAAGCTTTCTTT
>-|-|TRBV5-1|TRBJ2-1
CASSFLVRGEQFF
TGCGCCAGCAGCTTCCTGGTTAGGGGGGAGCAGTTCTTC
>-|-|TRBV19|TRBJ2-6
CASSTPLRASGANVLTF
TGTGCCAGTAGTACCCCTCTCAGGGCCTCTGGGGCCAACGTCCTGACTTTC